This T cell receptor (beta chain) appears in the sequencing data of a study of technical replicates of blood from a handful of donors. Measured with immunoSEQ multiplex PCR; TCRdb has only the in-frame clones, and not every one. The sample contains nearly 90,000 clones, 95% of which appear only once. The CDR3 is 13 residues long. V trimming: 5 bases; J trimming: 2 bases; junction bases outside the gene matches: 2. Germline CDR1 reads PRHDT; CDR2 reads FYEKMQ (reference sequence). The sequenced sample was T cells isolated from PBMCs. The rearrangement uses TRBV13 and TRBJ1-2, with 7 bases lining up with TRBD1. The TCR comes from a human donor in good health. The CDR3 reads CASSPTGNYGYTF. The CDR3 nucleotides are TGTGCCAGCAGCCCGACAGGGAACTATGGCTACACCTTC. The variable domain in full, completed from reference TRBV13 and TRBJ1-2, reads AAGVIQSPRHLIKEKRETATLKCYPIPRHDTVYWYQQGPGQDPQFLISFYEKMQSDKGSIPDRFSAQQFSDYHSELNMSSLELGDSALYFCASSPTGNYGYTFGSGTRLTVV.